The T cell receptor beta chain under discussion was sequenced for a study of brain T cells in children with intractable seizures. Data came from immunoSEQ multiplex PCR; TCRdb stores just in-frame clones and leaves some out. The data contain 95,000 to 120,000 clones, 85% to 95% of them singletons. The germline V gene encodes CDR1 LGHNT and CDR2 FRNRAP. This CDR3 spans 15 amino acids. Trimming took 0 bases from V and 2 from J, leaving 10 bases between them. The chain uses TRBV12-5 and TRBJ1-2; D is unresolved. The receptor's source is a boy in the first two years of life with hemimegalencephaly and intractable seizures. The specimen comprised peripheral blood, sampled at surgery. The CDR3, as DNA: TGTGCTAGTGGTTTGGTACTAGGCGGAAACTATGGCTACACCTTC. Translated, it gives CASGLVLGGNYGYTF.